Each of the 27 T cell receptor beta chains below was sequenced from the same sample in a study of cytomegalovirus exposure and HLA in healthy donors. The PCR ran on 60 Vbeta and 13 Jbeta primers. Data came from immunoSEQ multiplex PCR; TCRdb stores just in-frame clones and leaves some out. The sample holds some 180,000 clones, roughly 68% seen once. Sequenced material: PBMCs. These TCRs come from a woman under 40 in good health and CMV-seronegative.

The sample holds a few counts of this clone. The chain recombines TRBV7-2 with TRBJ1-5; D gene unclear. The CDR3 has 15 amino acids. Germline values: CDR1 SGHTA, CDR2 FQGNSA. V gave up 5 bases and J gave up 2 bases, with 13 bases separating them. The CDR3 here is CASSVKGAGNQPQHF. DNA of the CDR3: TGTGCCAGCAGCGTTAAAGGCGCGGGCAATCAGCCCCAGCATTTT.

This chain connects TRBV4-1 to TRBJ2-3, with 8 nucleotides matching TRBD1. The junction had 5 bases not matched to a gene; V was cut back by 4 bases and J by 2 bases. This CDR3 has 15 residues. Germline V lookup: CDR1 MGHRA, CDR2 YSYEKL. The CDR3 protein is CASSPGTGFTDTQYF. The CDR3 nucleotides are TGCGCCAGCAGCCCTGGGACAGGATTCACAGATACGCAGTATTTT.

This clone appeared a few times. This rearrangement joins TRBV5-6 to TRBJ1-2, with 10 bases aligning to TRBD1. The germline V gene has CDR1 SGHDT and CDR2 YYEEEE. The CDR3 totals 16 residues. Trimming cost V 4 bases and J 5 bases; bases outside gene matches: 11. CDR3 protein: CASSTSGQGGLYGYTF. Written as DNA, the CDR3 is TGTGCCAGCAGCACCAGCGGACAGGGGGGTTTGTATGGCTACACCTTC.

This clone came up a few times. This chain links TRBV6-5 with TRBJ1-1; D is unresolved. Trimming took 5 bases from V and 5 from J, leaving 12 bases between them. The CDR3 runs to 13 residues. CDR1 and CDR2 (germline): MNHEY, SVGAGI. DNA for the CDR3: TGTGCCAGCAGTAGGACTCAGGATACTGAAGCTTTCTTT. This codes for CASSRTQDTEAFF.

The chain combines TRBV7-2 with TRBJ2-3, with TRBD2 identical over 9 bases. The CDR3 extends over 12 amino acids. Germline V gene data show CDR1 as SGHTA and CDR2 as FQGNSA. J lost 4 bases, V lost 8 bases, and 1 base had no gene match. The CDR3 spells CASGTSSDTQYF. In DNA form, the CDR3 reads TGTGCCAGCGGGACTAGCTCAGATACGCAGTATTTT. The whole variable domain, remainder taken from reference TRBV7-2 and TRBJ2-3, is GAGVSQSPSNKVTEKGKDVELRCDPISGHTALYWYRQSLGQGLEFLIYFQGNSAPDKSGLPSDRFSAERTGGSVSTLTIQRTQQEDSAVYLCASGTSSDTQYFGPGTRLTVL.

This chain joins TRBV11-2 and TRBJ2-1; D gene uncertain. The ends were cut back, 4 bases at V and 3 bases at J, with 19 bases in the middle. The CDR3 totals 17 residues. Germline-derived CDR1 and CDR2 are SGHAT and FQNNGV. The chain's CDR3 is CASSSPSRYLGYNEQFF. The DNA for the CDR3 is TGTGCCAGCAGCTCCCCGTCTAGATATCTAGGCTACAATGAGCAGTTCTTC.

The chain links TRBV7-6 to TRBJ1-3; D possibly corresponds to TRBD1 (5 bases). Per the germline V gene, CDR1 is SGHVS and CDR2 is FNYEAQ. This CDR3 comprises 15 residues. V lost 5 bases to trimming and J lost 0 bases, with 11 bases between them. The CDR3 loop is CASSRGVSSGNTIYF. DNA for the CDR3: TGTGCCAGCAGCCGGGGGGTGTCCTCTGGAAACACCATATATTTT.

The CDR3 protein is CASSEGLAGVNEQFF. CDR3 bases: TGTGCCAGCAGTGAAGGGTTAGCGGGAGTGAATGAGCAGTTCTTC. The rearrangement links TRBV2 to TRBJ2-1, with 9 bases lining up with TRBD2. This CDR3 has 15 amino acids. V shed 1 base, J shed 7 bases, and the junction held 5 bases outside the gene matches. Germline V gives CDR1 SNHLY, CDR2 FYNNEI.

The chain links TRBV27 to TRBJ1-1; possibly TRBD1 for D (6 bases). CDR1 is MNHEY, CDR2 SMNVEV, per germline (reference sequence). The germline V and J ends were trimmed by 0 bases and 4 bases, with 15 bases remaining between them. The CDR3 spans 16 residues. The CDR3 region is CASSLSSGGAGTEAFF. The CDR3 DNA reads as TGTGCCAGCAGTTTATCAAGCGGGGGGGCCGGCACTGAAGCTTTCTTT.

The sample holds a few counts of this clone. The rearrangement joins TRBV27 to TRBJ1-4, with no clear D. V was pared by 5 bases and J by 4 bases, with 20 bases between. Germline V CDR1 and CDR2: MNHEY, SMNVEV (reference sequence). CDR3 length: 17 residues. The CDR3 DNA sequence: TGTGCCAGCAGTAGAGGGCCAACAAAGGATCGTAATGAAAAACTGTTTTTT. This translates into CASSRGPTKDRNEKLFF.

The chain combines TRBV6-4 with TRBJ2-5, with 7 positions matching TRBD1. The CDR3 loop spans 15 amino acids. J lost 4 bases, V lost 5 bases, and 10 bases had no gene match. Germline V gives CDR1 MRHNA, CDR2 SNTAGT. Here the CDR3 reads CASSPGTGASETQYF. The CDR3 DNA is TGTGCCAGCAGTCCCGGAACAGGGGCGTCAGAGACCCAGTACTTC.

The V call is TRBV25-1, the J call TRBJ1-4; D is unresolved. This CDR3 contains 14 residues. Trimming removed 6 bases at V and 8 bases at J, with 16 bases between. CDR1 is MGHDK and CDR2 is SYGVNS in the germline V gene. The CDR3 protein is CASSSPRMWEKLFF. The DNA of the CDR3 is TGTGCCAGCAGCTCCCCGAGGATGTGGGAAAAACTGTTTTTT.

This clone was seen only a few times. The chain joins TRBV5-1 to TRBJ2-1; 10 bases align to TRBD1. The germline CDR1 and CDR2 sequences are SGHRS and YFSETQ. The CDR3 runs 16 residues. With 4 bases clipped from V and 5 bases from J, the junction kept 9 bases outside the gene matches. In DNA form, the CDR3 reads TGCGCCAGCAGCGCATACCCGGGACAGGGGAACAATGAGCAGTTCTTC. It encodes CASSAYPGQGNNEQFF.

This clone was recorded once. The V and J genes are TRBV5-1 and TRBJ2-7; 7 bases align to TRBD2. With 0 bases clipped from V and 3 bases from J, the junction kept 6 bases outside the gene matches. The V gene's germline CDR1 is SGHRS and CDR2 YFSETQ. The CDR3 contains 15 residues. The DNA of the CDR3 is TGCGCCAGCAGCTTGGATACGGGGGGTCTCTACGAGCAGTACTTC. It yields the protein CASSLDTGGLYEQYF.

V is TRBV5-1 and J is TRBJ1-1; D unresolved. V was clipped by 3 bases and J by 1 base, with 7 bases between them. The length of the CDR3 is 13 residues. Per the germline V gene, CDR1 is SGHRS and CDR2 is YFSETQ. For the CDR3, the DNA is TGCGCCAGCAGCTGGGCGACGAACACTGAAGCTTTCTTT. This translates into CASSWATNTEAFF.

This clone was counted between two and nine times. The CDR3 loop reads CASSLDQGQASFHLYEQYF. The CDR3 coding sequence is TGTGCCAGCAGCTTAGACCAGGGACAAGCCTCCTTCCACCTTTACGAGCAGTACTTC. The V and J genes are TRBV11-2 and TRBJ2-7; weak D call: TRBD1 (6 bases). The CDR3 runs to 19 residues. The germline V gene has CDR1 SGHAT and CDR2 FQNNGV. The V and J ends lost 0 bases and 4 bases respectively, with 25 bases between them. Based on the CDR3 plus reference TRBV11-2 and TRBJ2-7, the full variable domain is EAGVAQSPRYKIIEKRQSVAFWCNPISGHATLYWYQQILGQGPKLLIQFQNNGVVDDSQLPKDRFSAERLKGVDSTLKIQPAKLEDSAVYLCASSLDQGQASFHLYEQYFGPGTRLTVT.

This clone was picked up a small number of times. The gene calls are TRBV9 and TRBJ1-6; tentative D call: TRBD1 (6 bases). CDR1 and CDR2 (germline): SGDLS, YYNGEE. Deletions cut 5 bases from V and 7 bases from J, with 10 bases between. CDR3 size: 13 residues. CDR3 DNA sequence: TGTGCCAGCAGAGGAACAGGGAATTCACCCCTCCACTTT. Its protein is CASRGTGNSPLHF.

This clone was found a few times. V is TRBV5-1 and J is TRBJ2-7, with D maybe TRBD2 (6 bases). The CDR3 is 14 residues long. The ends were cut back, 4 bases at V and 2 bases at J, with 13 bases in the middle. CDR1 and CDR2 from the germline V gene are SGHRS and YFSETQ. CDR3 sequence (DNA): TGCGCCAGCAGCCCAGGGACTGAGACCTACGAGCAGTACTTC. This sequence encodes CASSPGTETYEQYF.

The rearrangement uses TRBV7-9 and TRBJ1-1, with D possibly matching TRBD1 (6 bases). The CDR3 loop spans 17 amino acids. The germline V gene encodes CDR1 SEHNR and CDR2 FQNEAQ (reference sequence). The V gene lost 1 base and the J gene lost 3 bases, with 18 bases spanning the gap. The DNA of the CDR3 is TGTGCCAGCAGCTTAGATACATCAGGGGTCGGGTACACTGAAGCTTTCTTT. Its protein product is CASSLDTSGVGYTEAFF.

About this clone itself: The sample holds other DNA sequences that translate to the same CDR3. The rearrangement links TRBV30 to TRBJ1-4; D is possibly TRBD1 (6 bases). This CDR3 is 16 amino acids long. Germline assignment: CDR1 GTSNPN and CDR2 SVGIG (reference sequence). The germline V and J ends were trimmed by 1 base and 8 bases, with 20 bases remaining between them. The CDR3, as DNA: TGTGCCTGGAGTGGTGCGACAGGTCCAAACAAAGAAAAACTGTTTTTT. Amino acids: CAWSGATGPNKEKLFF.

V is TRBV5-4 and J is TRBJ2-3, with D possibly matching TRBD1 (5 bases). Germline lookup yields CDR1 SGHNT and CDR2 YYREEE (reference sequence). Trimming cost V 1 base and J 0 bases, with 12 bases left between them. This CDR3 is built from 16 residues. CDR3 sequence reads: CASSLKSGFSTDTQYF. In nucleotides, the CDR3 is TGTGCCAGCAGCTTGAAATCAGGGTTTAGCACAGATACGCAGTATTTT.

The genes are TRBV9 and TRBJ2-3; 13 nucleotides match TRBD2. This CDR3 region has 16 residues. Germline V gene data show CDR1 as SGDLS and CDR2 as YYNGEE. The J segment lost 5 bases and the V segment lost 0 bases, leaving 3 bases of the junction unmatched. This chain's CDR3 is CASSVVGLAGVDTQYF. CDR3 coding DNA: TGTGCCAGCAGCGTAGTCGGACTAGCGGGAGTAGATACGCAGTATTTT.

The genes are TRBV6-5 and TRBJ2-7; tentative D call: TRBD2 (6 bases). Germline values: CDR1 MNHEY, CDR2 SVGAGI. The V end was cut by 5 bases, the J end by 0 bases, with 11 bases between. CDR3 length: 14 residues. CDR3 amino acids: CASSRDWRSYEQYF. CDR3 DNA sequence: TGTGCCAGCAGTCGGGACTGGCGCTCCTACGAGCAGTACTTC.

The gene calls are TRBV19 and TRBJ2-7; 8 bases agree with TRBD2. V shed 6 bases, J shed 3 bases, and the junction held 7 bases outside the gene matches. Germline V gene sequence: CDR1 LNHDA, CDR2 SQIVND (reference sequence). This CDR3 region has 14 residues. The CDR3 DNA is TGTGCCAGTAGCGTCACTAGCGGAGGCTACGAGCAGTACTTC. Residues: CASSVTSGGYEQYF.

The chain uses TRBV11-1 and TRBJ2-7; a possible D gene is TRBD1 (5 bases). Trimming left V 3 bases short and J 2 bases short, with 11 bases between. CDR3 length: 14 residues. Germline CDR1 and CDR2: SGHAT and FQDESV (reference sequence). The CDR3 protein is CASSFRRVPYEQYF. The CDR3 DNA follows: TGTGCCAGCAGCTTCCGCAGGGTCCCCTACGAGCAGTACTTC.

The genes are TRBV6-1 and TRBJ2-3, with 10 bases fitting TRBD1. Germline-derived CDR1 and CDR2 are MNHNS and SASEGT. Germline trimming cut 1 base from V and 5 bases from J; bases unmatched to any gene: 3. The CDR3 extends over 15 amino acids. The CDR3 DNA sequence: TGTGCCAGCAGTGAAGAGGGGACAGGGGTAGATACGCAGTATTTT. Residues: CASSEEGTGVDTQYF.

The rearrangement joins TRBV9 to TRBJ2-1, with D possibly TRBD2 on 5 matching bases. Germline V gene data show CDR1 as SGDLS and CDR2 as YYNGEE. Trimming shortened V by 4 bases and J by 6 bases, and 14 bases separated the two germline ends. This CDR3 region has 14 residues. CDR3 protein: CASSPRWESNEQFF. For the CDR3, the DNA is TGTGCCAGCAGCCCTCGTTGGGAGAGCAATGAGCAGTTCTTC. Based on the CDR3 plus reference TRBV9 and TRBJ2-1, the full variable domain is DSGVTQTPKHLITATGQRVTLRCSPRSGDLSVYWYQQSLDQGLQFLIQYYNGEERAKGNILERFSAQQFPDLHSELNLSSLELGDSALYFCASSPRWESNEQFFGPGTRLTVL.